Below are 6 T cell receptor beta chains sequenced from a single sample in a study of cytomegalovirus exposure and HLA in healthy donors. PCR involved 60 Vbeta and 13 Jbeta primers. The method was immunoSEQ multiplex PCR; TCRdb's version includes in-frame clones alone and lacks a portion of them. The data contain 110,000 or so clones, 70% to 85% of them singletons. Sequences were obtained from PBMCs. The receptors derive from a woman aged 50 to 60 in good health and CMV-seropositive.

Concerning this clone itself: At one boundary the junction diverges from the germline segment, which might be a read error. The J gene is TRBJ2-1, the V gene TRBV7-2; possibly TRBD1 for D (5 bases). This CDR3 is 14 amino acids long. CDR1 is SGHTA, CDR2 FQGNSA, per germline. CDR3 amino acids: CASSVAAGYNEQFF. CDR3 coding DNA: TGTGCCAGCAGCGTAGCAGCAGGGTACAATGAGCAGTTCTTC.

V and J are TRBV18 and TRBJ2-3; the D gene is possibly TRBD2 (5 bases). This CDR3 comprises 17 residues. CDR1 KGHSH and CDR2 LQKENI come from the germline V gene. Trimming removed 6 bases from V and 2 bases from J, with 21 bases in between. The chain's CDR3 is CASSPAGPTRDTDTQYF. The CDR3 DNA reads TGTGCCAGCTCCCCCGCCGGACCCACCCGGGACACAGATACGCAGTATTTT.

This sequence joins TRBV9 and TRBJ2-5; a weak D match, TRBD1 (5 bases). CDR1 and CDR2 from the germline V gene are SGDLS and YYNGEE. V gave up 2 bases and J gave up 0 bases, with 5 bases separating them. This CDR3 is built from 13 residues. The CDR3 nucleotides read TGTGCCAGCAGCGTGACAGACCAAGAGACCCAGTACTTC. Protein: CASSVTDQETQYF. The full variable domain, in which reference TRBV9 and TRBJ2-5 provide the parts outside the CDR3, is DSGVTQTPKHLITATGQRVTLRCSPRSGDLSVYWYQQSLDQGLQFLIQYYNGEERAKGNILERFSAQQFPDLHSELNLSSLELGDSALYFCASSVTDQETQYFGPGTRLLVL.

The chain combines TRBV5-5 with TRBJ1-1; TRBD1 matches at 7 bases. Per germline, CDR1 SGHKS and CDR2 YYEKEE (reference sequence). V lost 3 bases, J lost 1 base, and 6 bases stayed unmatched. The CDR3 is 15 amino acids. The CDR3, as DNA: TGTGCCAGCAGCTGGACGGGACAGTCGAACACTGAAGCTTTCTTT. Translation gives CASSWTGQSNTEAFF. Complete variable domain (other parts from reference TRBV5-5 and TRBJ1-1): DAGVTQSPTHLIKTRGQQVTLRCSPISGHKSVSWYQQVLGQGPQFIFQYYEKEERGRGNFPDRFSARQFPNYSSELNVNALLLGDSALYLCASSWTGQSNTEAFFGQGTRLTVV.

The J gene is TRBJ1-3, the V gene TRBV19; a weak D match, TRBD1 (5 bases). The V end was cut by 7 bases, the J end by 2 bases, with 12 bases between. The CDR3 runs to 14 residues. The germline gives CDR1 LNHDA, CDR2 SQIVND (reference sequence). The CDR3 loop reads CASKPQGAGNTIYF. The CDR3 DNA is TGTGCCAGTAAACCCCAGGGTGCTGGAAACACCATATATTTT.

The chain joins TRBV5-1 to TRBJ2-7, with D possibly TRBD1 on 6 matching bases. V was pared by 0 bases and J by 1 base, with 8 bases between. From germline, CDR1 is SGHRS and CDR2 YFSETQ. CDR3 length: 14 residues. CDR3 nucleotides: TGCGCCAGCAGCTTGGGGACAGCATCCTACGAGCAGTACTTC. It specifies CASSLGTASYEQYF.